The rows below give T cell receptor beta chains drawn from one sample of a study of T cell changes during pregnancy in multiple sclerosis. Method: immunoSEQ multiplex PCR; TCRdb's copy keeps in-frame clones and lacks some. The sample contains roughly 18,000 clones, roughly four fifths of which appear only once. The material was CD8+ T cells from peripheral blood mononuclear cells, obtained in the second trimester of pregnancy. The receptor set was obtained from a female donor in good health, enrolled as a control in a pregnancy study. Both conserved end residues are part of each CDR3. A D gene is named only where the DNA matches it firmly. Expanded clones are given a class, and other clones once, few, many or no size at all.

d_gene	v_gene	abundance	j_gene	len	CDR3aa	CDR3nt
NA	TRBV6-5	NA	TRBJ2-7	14	CASSYSISGYEQYF	TGTGCCAGCAGTTACTCGATAAGCGGCTACGAGCAGTACTTC
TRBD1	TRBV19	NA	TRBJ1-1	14	CASSMAAGGGEAFF	TGTGCCAGTAGTATGGCCGCAGGGGGCGGTGAAGCTTTCTTT
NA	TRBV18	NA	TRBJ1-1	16	CASSPPTVREATEAFF	TGTGCCAGCTCACCACCCACAGTCAGAGAAGCCACTGAAGCTTTCTTT
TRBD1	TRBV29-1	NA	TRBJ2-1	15	CSVPKGDSSYNEQFF	TGCAGCGTCCCAAAAGGGGACAGCTCCTACAATGAGCAGTTCTTC
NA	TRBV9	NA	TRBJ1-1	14	CASSSPGLPTEAFF	TGTGCCAGCAGTAGTCCAGGGCTTCCCACTGAAGCTTTCTTT
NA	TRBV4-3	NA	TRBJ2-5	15	CASSQRGGIQETQYF	TGCGCCAGCAGCCAAAGGGGGGGGATCCAAGAGACCCAGTACTTC
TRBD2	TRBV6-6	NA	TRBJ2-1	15	CASCAGGPSYNEQFF	TGTGCCAGCTGTGCGGGGGGGCCTTCCTACAATGAGCAGTTCTTC
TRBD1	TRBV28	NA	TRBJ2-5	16	CASSSGLRDRKETQYF	TGTGCCAGCAGTTCAGGCCTCCGGGACAGAAAAGAGACCCAGTACTTC
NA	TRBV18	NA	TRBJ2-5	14	CASSPRTAEETQYF	TGTGCCAGCTCACCTCGGACAGCCGAAGAGACCCAGTACTTC
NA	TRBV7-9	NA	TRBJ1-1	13	CASFEPYDTEAFF	TGTGCCAGCTTCGAACCCTACGACACTGAAGCTTTCTTT
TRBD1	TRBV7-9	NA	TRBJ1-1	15	CASSSPGTGPTEAFF	TGTGCCAGCAGCTCGCCCGGGACAGGGCCCACTGAAGCTTTCTTT
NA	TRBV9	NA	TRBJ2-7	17	CASSFPGHGVSIYEQYF	TGTGCCAGCAGCTTCCCGGGACACGGTGTTTCTATCTACGAGCAGTACTTC
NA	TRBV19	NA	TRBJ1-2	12	CASQTGGYGYTF	TGTGCCAGTCAGACCGGGGGATATGGCTACACCTTC
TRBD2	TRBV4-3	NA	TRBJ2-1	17	CASSQDGRGALYNEQFF	TGCGCCAGCAGCCAAGATGGGCGGGGGGCACTCTACAATGAGCAGTTCTTC
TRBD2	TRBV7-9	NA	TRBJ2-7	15	CASSLGGGGGYEQYF	TGTGCCAGCAGCTTAGGAGGAGGCGGGGGGTACGAGCAGTACTTC
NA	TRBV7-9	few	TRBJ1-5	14	CASSADSPNQPQHF	TGTGCCAGCAGCGCGGACAGCCCCAATCAGCCCCAGCATTTT
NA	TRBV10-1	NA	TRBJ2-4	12	CASKSGRNIQYF	TGCGCCAGCAAATCGGGGAGGAACATTCAGTACTTC
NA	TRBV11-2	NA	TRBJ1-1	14	CASSLPSGYTEAFF	TGTGCCAGCAGCTTACCCTCAGGGTACACTGAAGCTTTCTTT
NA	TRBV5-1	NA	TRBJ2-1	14	CASSLGTAYNEQFF	TGCGCCAGCAGCTTGGGGACTGCTTACAATGAGCAGTTCTTC
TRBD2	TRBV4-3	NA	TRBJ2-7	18	CASSHDDPLAGPSYEQYF	TGCGCCAGCAGCCACGACGACCCGCTAGCGGGGCCCTCCTACGAGCAGTACTTC
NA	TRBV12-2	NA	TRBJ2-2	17	CASRSPGIAGPTGELFF	TGTGCAAGTCGCTCGCCGGGAATAGCGGGACCGACCGGGGAGCTGTTTTTT
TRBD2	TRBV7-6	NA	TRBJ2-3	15	CASSLGGGLADTQYF	TGTGCCAGCAGTTTAGGCGGGGGTCTGGCAGATACGCAGTATTTT
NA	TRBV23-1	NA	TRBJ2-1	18	CASSHGSSQMGSYNEQFF	TGCGCCAGCAGTCATGGGAGCTCCCAAATGGGGTCCTACAATGAGCAGTTCTTC
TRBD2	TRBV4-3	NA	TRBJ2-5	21	CASSQERPAGTSGGYQETQYF	TGCGCCAGCAGCCAAGAGCGTCCCGCCGGGACTAGCGGGGGGTACCAAGAGACCCAGTACTTC
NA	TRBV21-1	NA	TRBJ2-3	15	CASSKARTGADTQYF	TGTGCCAGCAGCAAAGCAAGGACAGGGGCAGATACGCAGTATTTT
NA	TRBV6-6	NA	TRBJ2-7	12	CASSRPRNEQYF	TGTGCCAGCAGCCGACCTAGGAACGAGCAGTACTTC
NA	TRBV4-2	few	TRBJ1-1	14	CASSQGGENTEAFF	TGTGCCAGCAGCCAAGGGGGGGAGAACACTGAAGCTTTCTTT
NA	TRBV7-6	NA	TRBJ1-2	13	CASSFGGGIGYTF	TGTGCCAGCAGCTTTGGTGGGGGGATTGGCTACACCTTC
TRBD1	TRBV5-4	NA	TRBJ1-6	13	CASSWTGGSPLHF	TGTGCCAGCAGCTGGACAGGGGGTTCACCCCTCCACTTT
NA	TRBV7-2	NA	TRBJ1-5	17	CASSLPTPVRVGQPQHF	TGTGCCAGCAGCTTACCCACCCCAGTTCGGGTGGGTCAGCCCCAGCATTTT
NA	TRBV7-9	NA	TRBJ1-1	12	CATWGENTEAFF	TGTGCCACTTGGGGCGAGAACACTGAAGCTTTCTTT
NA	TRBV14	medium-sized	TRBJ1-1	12	CASSQEAPKAFF	TGTGCCAGCAGCCAAGAGGCCCCAAAAGCTTTCTTT
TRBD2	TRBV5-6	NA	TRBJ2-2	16	CASSLGLAGNTGELFF	TGTGCCAGCAGCTTGGGGCTAGCGGGGAACACCGGGGAGCTGTTTTTT
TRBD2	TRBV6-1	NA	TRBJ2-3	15	CASSEAGLAGGRQYF	TGTGCCAGCAGTGAAGCGGGACTAGCGGGGGGCCGTCAGTATTTT
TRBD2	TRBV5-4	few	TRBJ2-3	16	CASSLEAGGLTDTQYF	TGTGCCAGCAGCTTGGAAGCGGGGGGACTCACAGATACGCAGTATTTT
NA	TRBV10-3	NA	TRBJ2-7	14	CAISEPSVEYEQYF	TGTGCCATCAGTGAGCCCTCGGTCGAATACGAGCAGTACTTC
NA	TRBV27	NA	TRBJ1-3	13	CASGTTGRNTIYF	TGTGCCAGCGGGACGACAGGCCGAAACACCATATATTTT
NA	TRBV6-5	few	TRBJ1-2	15	CASSSGQPSDYGYTF	TGTGCCAGCAGTTCGGGTCAGCCCAGTGACTATGGCTACACCTTC
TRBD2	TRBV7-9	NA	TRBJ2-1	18	CASSLWLAGVFSYNEQFF	TGTGCCAGCAGCTTATGGTTAGCGGGGGTTTTCTCCTACAATGAGCAGTTCTTC
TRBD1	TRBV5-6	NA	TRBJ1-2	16	CASRRSDGTGLYGYTF	TGTGCCAGCAGGAGGAGCGATGGGACAGGGCTCTATGGCTACACCTTC
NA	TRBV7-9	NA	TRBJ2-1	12	CASSPTGYEQFF	TGTGCCAGCAGCCCGACAGGTTATGAGCAGTTCTTC
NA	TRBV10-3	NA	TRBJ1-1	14	CAIRLPDSNTEAFF	TGTGCCATCCGTCTACCGGACAGCAACACTGAAGCTTTCTTT